The entry below describes one T cell receptor beta chain. Its antigen remains unidentified. This record belongs to a study of T cells in localized non-small cell lung cancer. Study-wide results and caveats: Adjacent uninvolved lung tissue had the highest T cell clonality, exceeding tumor. Blood T cell density predicted longer survival; adjacent-lung clonality, shorter. Median approximately 58 top-100 tumor clones were shared with paired adjacent lung.

Only in-frame clones appear in the TCRdb table, and some are missing; sequencing was by immunoSEQ multiplex PCR. The table lists roughly 30,000 clones, more than 70% of them singletons, with under 5.5% in the top ten. The CDR3 consists of 13 residues. Per the germline V gene, CDR1 is LGHNA and CDR2 is YNFKEQ. V dropped 3 bases and J dropped 2 bases, with 8 bases sitting between them. The rearrangement links TRBV4-2 to TRBJ2-7; D remains ambiguous. Specimen: peripheral blood, collected before any cancer treatment. This receptor was obtained from a woman aged 35 to 70 with stage I lung adenocarcinoma. The CDR3 is CASSQDVAYEQYF. The CDR3 coding sequence is TGTGCCAGCAGCCAGGACGTTGCCTACGAGCAGTACTTC.